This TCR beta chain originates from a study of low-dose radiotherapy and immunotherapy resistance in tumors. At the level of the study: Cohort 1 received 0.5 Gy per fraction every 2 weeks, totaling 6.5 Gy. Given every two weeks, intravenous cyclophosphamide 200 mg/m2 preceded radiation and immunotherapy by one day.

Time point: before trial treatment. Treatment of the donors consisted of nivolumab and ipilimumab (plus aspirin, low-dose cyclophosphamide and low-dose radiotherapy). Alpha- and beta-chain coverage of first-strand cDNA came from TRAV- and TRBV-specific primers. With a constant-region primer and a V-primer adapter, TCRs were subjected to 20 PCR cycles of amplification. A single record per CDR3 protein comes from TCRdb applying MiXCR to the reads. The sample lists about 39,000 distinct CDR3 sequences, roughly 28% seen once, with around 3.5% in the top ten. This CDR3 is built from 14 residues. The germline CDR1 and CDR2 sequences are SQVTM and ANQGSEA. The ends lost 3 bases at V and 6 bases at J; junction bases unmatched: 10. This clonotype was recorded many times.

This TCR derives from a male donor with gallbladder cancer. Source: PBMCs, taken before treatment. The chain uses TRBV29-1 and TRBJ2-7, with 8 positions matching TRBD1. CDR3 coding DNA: TGCAGCGTTGAGGAGGGCAGGGGGCTAAGCGAGCAGTACTTC. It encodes CSVEEGRGLSEQYF.